A single sample gave rise to the 14 T cell receptor beta chains below, sequenced in a study of cytomegalovirus exposure and HLA in healthy donors (dated by TCRdb to 2015 to 2018). The method behind the library was the immunoSEQ multiplex PCR assay. A mixture of 60 forward primers for TCR Vbeta segments and 13 reverse primers for TCR Jbeta segments was used in the multiplex PCR. Held by TCRdb, this immuneACCESS table contains in-frame sequences only and omits some clones. Under half of the omission traces to an unresolved V gene where checked; the cause of the rest is unknown. Across this sample there are 83,000 or so clones, with roughly 85% seen only once. About 6% of the sample is in the top ten clones. The source material was PBMCs. The receptors originated from a female donor in good health and CMV-seronegative.

DNA for the CDR3: TGTGCCAGCTCGTCACAGGGGGGTAGGTCTGGGGCCAACGTCCTGACTTTC. Protein: CASSSQGGRSGANVLTF. V is TRBV18 and J is TRBJ2-6; TRBD1 agrees at 8 bases. This CDR3 is built from 17 residues. Germline loops: CDR1 KGHSH, CDR2 LQKENI. V was clipped by 6 bases and J by 1 base; unmatched bases: 8.

With respect to this clone: A read error may account for a junction end that differs from germline. The chain employs TRBV7-7 and TRBJ1-4, with 7 bases fitting TRBD1. CDR1 is SSHAT, CDR2 FNYEAQ, per germline (reference sequence). CDR3 length equals 13 residues. The CDR3, as DNA: TGTGCTAGCAGCTTCGAACAGGGGGAAAAACTGTTTTTT. This sequence encodes CASSFEQGEKLFF.

Concerning this clone itself: Additional DNA sequences in this sample encode the identical CDR3. J is TRBJ2-7 and V is TRBV5-1; 12 bases map to TRBD2. The CDR3 is 15 amino acids. J lost 4 bases, V lost 0 bases, and 2 bases had no gene match. Per germline, CDR1 SGHRS and CDR2 YFSETQ. The CDR3: CASSLALAGGYEQYF. The CDR3 nucleotides read TGCGCCAGCAGCTTGGCTCTAGCGGGGGGGTACGAGCAGTACTTC.

The rearrangement uses TRBV2 and TRBJ2-7, with D unclear. Germline CDR1 reads SNHLY; CDR2 reads FYNNEI. With 1 base removed from V and 6 bases from J, the gap between germline ends came to 10 bases. CDR3 length: 13 amino acids. The chain's CDR3 is CASSEEVPGEQYF. In DNA, the CDR3 is TGTGCCAGCAGTGAAGAAGTCCCGGGCGAGCAGTACTTC.

V is TRBV18 and J is TRBJ2-7, with 7 bases matching TRBD1. CDR3 size: 14 residues. The J segment lost 2 bases and the V segment lost 5 bases, leaving 6 bases of the junction unmatched. Germline V gene data show CDR1 as KGHSH and CDR2 as LQKENI. This chain's CDR3 is CASSSTGVTYEQYF. The CDR3 DNA sequence: TGTGCCAGCTCATCCACAGGGGTGACCTACGAGCAGTACTTC.

The rearrangement uses TRBV7-2 and TRBJ1-5, with 8 bases identical to TRBD1. Germline CDR1 reads SGHTA; CDR2 reads FQGNSA. The junction had 2 bases not matched to a gene; V was cut back by 1 base and J by 3 bases. The CDR3 is made up of 15 amino acids. This CDR3 is CASSLGQGNNQPQHF. The CDR3, as DNA: TGTGCCAGCAGCTTAGGACAGGGGAACAATCAGCCCCAGCATTTT.

The rearrangement uses TRBV5-1 and TRBJ2-7, with a possible D match to TRBD2 (6 bases). The CDR3 totals 12 residues. The germline V gene encodes CDR1 SGHRS and CDR2 YFSETQ. V dropped 4 bases and J dropped 3 bases, with 8 bases sitting between them. This CDR3 reads CASSEGGYEQYF. CDR3 DNA: TGCGCCAGCAGCGAGGGAGGCTACGAGCAGTACTTC.

This rearrangement joins TRBV7-9 to TRBJ1-4; tentatively, D is TRBD1 (5 bases). This CDR3 has 15 amino acids. V lost 1 base and J lost 8, with 14 bases in between. Looked up from germline, CDR1 is SEHNR and CDR2 is FQNEAQ (reference sequence). CDR3 residues: CASSLGQGGQEKLFF. The DNA of the CDR3 is TGTGCCAGCAGCTTAGGCCAGGGCGGCCAGGAAAAACTGTTTTTT.

This chain links TRBV5-4 with TRBJ1-1; 8 bases line up with TRBD1. Germline V gene data show CDR1 as SGHNT and CDR2 as YYREEE (reference sequence). This CDR3 comprises 15 residues. With V trimmed by 0 bases and J by 4 bases, 5 bases remained unmatched. The CDR3 region is CASSLGQGISTEAFF. The CDR3 region has the DNA TGTGCCAGCAGCTTGGGACAGGGGATAAGCACTGAAGCTTTCTTT.

The chain joins TRBV2 to TRBJ1-5; D ambiguous. Between the trimmed V and J ends, which lost 5 bases and 1 base, there was a span of 6 bases. Per the germline V gene, CDR1 is SNHLY and CDR2 is FYNNEI. The CDR3 is 13 amino acids. The CDR3 is CASSRESNQPQHF. CDR3 coding DNA: TGTGCCAGCAGTCGGGAGAGCAATCAGCCCCAGCATTTT. The full variable domain, with the rest looked up from reference TRBV2 and TRBJ1-5, is EPEVTQTPSHQVTQMGQEVILRCVPISNHLYFYWYRQILGQKVEFLVSFYNNEISEKSEIFDDQFSVERPDGSNFTLKIRSTKLEDSAMYFCASSRESNQPQHFGDGTRLSIL.

The rearrangement joins TRBV19 to TRBJ2-7, with 7 bases lining up with TRBD1. V lost 7 bases and J lost 5; bases outside the gene matches: 14. This CDR3 has 15 residues. Germline CDR1 LNHDA, CDR2 SQIVND (reference sequence). The CDR3 DNA reads as TGTGCCAGTACTTCCGAAGGGACAGCGGCAGACGAGCAGTACTTC. It codes for CASTSEGTAADEQYF.

The chain couples TRBV7-9 to TRBJ2-7; D uncertain. Trimming left V 1 base short and J 2 bases short, with 9 bases between. The CDR3 loop spans 14 amino acids. CDR1 and CDR2 from the germline V gene are SEHNR and FQNEAQ (reference sequence). The CDR3 coding sequence is TGTGCCAGCAGCTTAGGGGCAAATGCCTACGAGCAGTACTTC. It translates to CASSLGANAYEQYF.

This clone has a handful of counts. This chain links TRBV28 with TRBJ2-3, with TRBD1 matching over 9 bases. Germline V lookup: CDR1 MDHEN, CDR2 SYDVKM. The junction had 5 bases not matched to a gene; V was cut back by 3 bases and J by 10 bases. The CDR3 has 13 amino acids. The DNA of the CDR3 is TGTGCCAGCAGTTTGGGGACAGGGTCGGCGCAGTATTTT. Translation: CASSLGTGSAQYF.

This clone was counted once. The J gene is TRBJ1-3, the V gene TRBV30; D ambiguous. This CDR3 has 13 amino acids. Germline-derived CDR1 and CDR2 are GTSNPN and SVGIG (reference sequence). The V end was cut by 0 bases, the J end by 9 bases, with 12 bases between. This chain's CDR3 is CAWSVLQVGTIYF. The CDR3 coding sequence is TGTGCCTGGAGTGTACTCCAGGTGGGCACCATATATTTT.